This T cell receptor (beta chain) comes out of a study of response to subunit inactivated influenza vaccine. Study-level points and caveats: Few additional T cells are recruited per seasonal influenza vaccination, authors suggested.

Germline trimming cut 3 bases from V and 3 bases from J; bases unmatched to any gene: 6. CDR1 and CDR2 from the germline V gene are SGHRS and YFSETQ. The CDR3 has 15 residues. TCRdb fed the RT-PCR reads into MiXCR, producing one record per CDR3 protein. This sample has over 800,000 distinct CDR3 sequences, with around 20% found just once. This clonotype was seen a handful of times. Its antigen is as yet unknown. Sequencing used PBMCs from blood, obtained around 5 days after vaccination. This receptor was identified in a man in his fifties who received an inactivated influenza vaccine. The chain joins TRBV5-1 to TRBJ2-4, with TRBD1 identical over 7 bases. CDR3 amino acids: CASSSPRDSKNIQYF. The CDR3 nucleotides read TGCGCCAGCAGCTCACCCCGGGACAGCAAAAACATTCAGTACTTC.